This T cell receptor beta chain was sequenced in a study of vaccination and CD4 T cells after COVID-19. In the study overall: Recovered-phase convalescent patients showed SARS-CoV-2 positivity by nasal swab PCR; roughly ten were mild, one severe. Between diagnosis and the drawing of post-COVID samples lay a median roughly 91 days (range 35 to 161).

On this clonotype: No antigen is known for it.

Cultured CD4+ T cell DNA was sequenced using the Oncomine TCR Beta short-read assay. Cultured CD4+ T cells yielded the extracted genomic DNA. TCRdb reprocessed the PCR reads via MiXCR and lists one record per CDR3 protein. The sample has about 17,000 distinct CDR3 sequences, about 40% seen once. Treatment noted: roughly ten-day PBMC culture with coronavirus spike peptide pools or control peptides (ViraFEST assay). Trimming pared 5 bases from V and 6 bases from J, leaving 11 bases between. This CDR3 contains 12 residues. The germline V gene encodes CDR1 MDHEN and CDR2 SYDVKM. This chain connects TRBV28 to TRBJ2-7; D uncertain. Sequenced input: CD4+ T cells from blood, cultured in vitro. This clonotype originated in a human donor who had recovered from COVID-19. DNA for the CDR3: TGTGCCAGCAGTCCCGGCGCTCGCGAGCAGTACTTC. Its protein product is CASSPGAREQYF.